The rows below give T cell receptor beta chains drawn from one sample of a study of shared clonotypes between healthy human individuals. Sequenced by immunoSEQ multiplex PCR; TCRdb stores in-frame clones only, minus some. The top ten clones hold about 0.37% of a sample with 2.3 million or so clones, approximately 95% of them seen once. Specimen: naive CD4+ T cells from PBMCs. The receptors here all came from a man younger than 35 in good health. Some clones in this sample may be carry-over from other donors' samples. The CDR3 runs from the conserved cysteine through the conserved F or W. A D gene is named only where the DNA matches it firmly. Rows give clone size only sometimes, using once, few, many, or a class for an expanded clone.

NA,TRBJ2-1,NA,TRBV5-1,CASSLGGMGDEQFF,TGCGCCAGCAGCTTGGGCGGGATGGGGGATGAGCAGTTCTTC
few,TRBJ1-1,NA,TRBV19,CASSTVGPSAEAFF,TGTGCCAGTAGTACCGTGGGACCGAGCGCTGAAGCTTTCTTT
NA,TRBJ2-5,TRBD1,TRBV30,CAWSTTGGMGTQYF,TGTGCCTGGAGTACCACAGGGGGCATGGGGACCCAGTACTTC
few,TRBJ1-1,NA,TRBV7-3,CASSLQGRDTEAFF,TGTGCCAGCAGCTTACAGGGAAGAGACACTGAAGCTTTCTTT
NA,TRBJ1-4,TRBD1,TRBV4-1,CASSQGQGDNEKLFF,TGCGCCAGCAGCCAAGGGCAGGGGGATAATGAAAAACTGTTTTTT
NA,TRBJ2-1,NA,TRBV27,CASSLGHRSYNEQFF,TGTGCCAGCAGTTTAGGACACAGGTCTTACAATGAGCAGTTCTTC
few,TRBJ1-5,NA,TRBV10-3,CAIGQGQPQHF,TGTGCCATCGGTCAGGGGCAGCCCCAGCATTTT
NA,TRBJ1-2,TRBD1,TRBV7-2,CASSLGNRGRGYGYTF,TGTGCCAGCAGCTTAGGGAACAGGGGGCGCGGCTATGGCTACACCTTC
NA,TRBJ2-3,TRBD2,TRBV27,CASRGLAGDTQYF,TGTGCCAGCCGGGGACTAGCGGGAGATACGCAGTATTTT
NA,TRBJ2-7,NA,TRBV5-1,CASSLAGGDYEQYF,TGCGCCAGCAGCTTGGCAGGGGGGGACTACGAGCAGTACTTC
few,TRBJ1-2,NA,TRBV28,CASIKDDNYGYTF,TGTGCCAGCATCAAAGACGATAACTATGGCTACACCTTC
NA,TRBJ2-1,TRBD2,TRBV9,CASGLAGGDEQFF,TGTGCCAGTGGACTAGCGGGAGGTGATGAGCAGTTCTTC
NA,TRBJ1-1,TRBD1,TRBV4-2,CASSQDGGTGAFF,TGTGCCAGCAGCCAAGATGGGGGGACAGGCGCTTTCTTT
NA,TRBJ1-2,NA,TRBV28,CASSEPGVGYTF,TGTGCCAGCAGTGAGCCTGGGGTCGGCTACACCTTC
once,TRBJ1-3,NA,TRBV4-1,CASSQEGGGLRNTIYF,TGCGCCAGCAGCCAAGAAGGGGGGGGACTGAGAAACACCATATATTTT
NA,TRBJ1-5,NA,TRBV19,CASSTGARGQPQHF,TGTGCCAGTAGTACAGGGGCCCGGGGTCAGCCCCAGCATTTT
NA,TRBJ2-2,TRBD1,TRBV10-3,CAISPTLDRGRSNTGELFF,TGTGCCATCAGCCCGACCCTTGACAGGGGAAGGTCGAACACCGGGGAGCTGTTTTTT
once,TRBJ2-3,NA,TRBV4-3,CASSQEAGTDTQYF,TGCGCCAGCAGCCAAGAGGCTGGCACAGATACGCAGTATTTT
NA,TRBJ2-3,NA,TRBV7-2,CASSPGLSTDTQYF,TGTGCCAGCAGCCCTGGACTCAGCACAGATACGCAGTATTTT
NA,TRBJ1-3,NA,TRBV5-5,CASSLGSTNAGNTIYF,TGTGCCAGCAGCTTGGGGTCAACCAACGCGGGAAACACCATATATTTT
NA,TRBJ2-1,TRBD2,TRBV28,CASSPSGTSSYNEQFF,TGTGCCAGCAGCCCCAGTGGGACTAGCTCCTACAATGAGCAGTTCTTC
NA,TRBJ1-1,NA,TRBV9,CASSGHFGMNTEAFF,TGTGCCAGCAGCGGGCATTTCGGTATGAACACTGAAGCTTTCTTT
once,TRBJ2-7,NA,TRBV11-2,CASSGPTGLPSSYEQYF,TGTGCCAGCAGCGGACCGACAGGATTACCTAGCTCCTACGAGCAGTACTTC
NA,TRBJ2-7,TRBD1,TRBV28,CASRSTGQGSYEQYF,TGTGCCAGCAGAAGCACGGGACAGGGTTCCTACGAGCAGTACTTC
NA,TRBJ2-7,TRBD1,TRBV2,CASSSHGQGAYEQYF,TGTGCCAGCAGTTCCCACGGACAGGGGGCGTACGAGCAGTACTTC
NA,TRBJ2-5,NA,TRBV9,CASSVRGSQETQYF,TGTGCCAGCAGCGTAAGGGGGAGTCAGGAGACCCAGTACTTC
NA,TRBJ2-5,NA,TRBV18,CASSQFFPQRGETQYF,TGTGCCAGCTCACAGTTTTTTCCACAACGGGGAGAGACCCAGTACTTC
NA,TRBJ2-3,TRBD1,TRBV9,CASSVAGQGLDTQYF,TGTGCCAGCAGCGTAGCGGGACAGGGGCTAGATACGCAGTATTTT
NA,TRBJ2-7,NA,TRBV5-6,CASSPPGTVAYEQYF,TGTGCCAGCAGCCCGCCCGGGACGGTAGCCTACGAGCAGTACTTC